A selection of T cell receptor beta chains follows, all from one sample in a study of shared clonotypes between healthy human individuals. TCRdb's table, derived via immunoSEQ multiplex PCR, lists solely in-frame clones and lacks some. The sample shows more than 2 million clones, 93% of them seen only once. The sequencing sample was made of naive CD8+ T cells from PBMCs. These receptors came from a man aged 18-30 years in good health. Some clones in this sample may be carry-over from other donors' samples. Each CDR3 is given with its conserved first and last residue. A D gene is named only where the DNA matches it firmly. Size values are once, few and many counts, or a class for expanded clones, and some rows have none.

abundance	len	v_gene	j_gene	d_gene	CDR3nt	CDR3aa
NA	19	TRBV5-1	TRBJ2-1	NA	TGCGCCAGCAGCTTCGGACCGGGACCAAGAACGAGCTCCTACAATGAGCAGTTCTTC	CASSFGPGPRTSSYNEQFF
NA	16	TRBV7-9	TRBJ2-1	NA	TGTGCCAGCAGCTTACGGGCGGGGCTAGCCCACAATGAGCAGTTCTTC	CASSLRAGLAHNEQFF
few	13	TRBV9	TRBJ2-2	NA	TGTGCCAGCAGCGTAGTAGGTATCGGGGAGCTGTTTTTT	CASSVVGIGELFF
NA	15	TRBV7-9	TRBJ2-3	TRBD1	TGTGCCAGCAGCCTAGGGACAGGCGAAGCAGATACGCAGTATTTT	CASSLGTGEADTQYF
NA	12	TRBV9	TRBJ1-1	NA	TGTGCCAGCAGCGGACGGGGACACGAAGCTTTCTTT	CASSGRGHEAFF
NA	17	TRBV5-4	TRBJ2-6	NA	TGTGCCAGCAGCCCGGAGAGGCTTACGTCTGGGGCCAACGTCCTGACTTTC	CASSPERLTSGANVLTF
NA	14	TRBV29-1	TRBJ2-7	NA	TGCAGCGCGTATGGGGCGACAGAACCCTACGAGCAGTACTTC	CSAYGATEPYEQYF
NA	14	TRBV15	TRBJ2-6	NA	TGTGCCACCAGGGAGAGCTCTGGGGCCAACGTCCTGACTTTC	CATRESSGANVLTF
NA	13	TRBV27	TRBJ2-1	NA	TGTGCCAGCAGTTTGGCTGTCTGGAATGAGCAGTTCTTC	CASSLAVWNEQFF
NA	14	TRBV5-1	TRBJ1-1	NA	TGCGCCAGCAGCTTGGAGGGCCCGAACACTGAAGCTTTCTTT	CASSLEGPNTEAFF
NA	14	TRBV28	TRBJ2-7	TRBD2	TGTGCCAGCAGTTTACTAGCGGGAGGCGGCCAGCAGTACTTC	CASSLLAGGGQQYF
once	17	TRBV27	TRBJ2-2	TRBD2	TGTGCCAGCAGTCGACCAAGACTAGCGGGAGGCACCGGGGAGCTGTTTTTT	CASSRPRLAGGTGELFF
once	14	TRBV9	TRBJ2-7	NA	TGTGCCAGCAGCCCCCCCCAAAATGCCTACGAGCAGTACTTC	CASSPPQNAYEQYF
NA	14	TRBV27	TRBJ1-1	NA	TGTGCCAGCAGTTTCTGGGGAGAGGACACTGAAGCTTTCTTT	CASSFWGEDTEAFF
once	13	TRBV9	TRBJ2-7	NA	TGTGCCAGCAGCGTAGACTCAGGGGCAGAGCAGTACTTC	CASSVDSGAEQYF
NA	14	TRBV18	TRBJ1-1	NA	TGTGCCAGCTCACCCCGCGGGGGGTGGACTGAAGCTTTCTTT	CASSPRGGWTEAFF
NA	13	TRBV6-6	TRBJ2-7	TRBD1	TGTGCCAGCACCATCGGACAGGGCTACGAGCAGTACTTC	CASTIGQGYEQYF
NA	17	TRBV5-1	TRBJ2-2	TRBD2	TGCGCCAGCAGCTTTCCCTCGGCGGGGGGAAACACCGGGGAGCTGTTTTTT	CASSFPSAGGNTGELFF
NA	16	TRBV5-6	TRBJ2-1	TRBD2	TGTGCCAGCAGCTTGGACGGGAGGGCCGGGGGCAATGAGCAGTTCTTC	CASSLDGRAGGNEQFF
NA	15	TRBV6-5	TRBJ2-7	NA	TGTGCCAGCAGTTACTCACCGGGCTCTCCCTACGAGCAGTACTTC	CASSYSPGSPYEQYF
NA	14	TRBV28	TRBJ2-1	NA	TGTGCCAGCAGTTTACGGATAACTAACAATGAGCAGTTCTTC	CASSLRITNNEQFF
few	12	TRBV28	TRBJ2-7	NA	TGTGCCAGCAGTCCCCGGACCTACGAGCAGTACTTC	CASSPRTYEQYF
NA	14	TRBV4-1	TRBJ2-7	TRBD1	TGCGCCAGCAGCCCTGACAGGGGGGCCTACGAGCAGTACTTC	CASSPDRGAYEQYF
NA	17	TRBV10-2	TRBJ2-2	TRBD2	TGCGCCAGCAGTGAGGGCCTAGCGGTAACTTTGGGCGGGGAGCTGTTTTTT	CASSEGLAVTLGGELFF
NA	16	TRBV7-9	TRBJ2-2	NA	TGTGCCAGCAGCCCCCGGGCGGGCCTGAACACCGGGGAGCTGTTTTTT	CASSPRAGLNTGELFF
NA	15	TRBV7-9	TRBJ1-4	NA	TGTGCCAGCAGCCCCGTGACAGGACCTAATGAAAAACTGTTTTTT	CASSPVTGPNEKLFF
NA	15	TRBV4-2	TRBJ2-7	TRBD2	TGTGCCAGCAGTCCCGCGGGAGGGAGAACCTACGAGCAGTACTTC	CASSPAGGRTYEQYF
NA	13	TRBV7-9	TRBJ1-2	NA	TGTGCCAGCAGCTTCCCAGTTTCGTATGGCTACACCTTC	CASSFPVSYGYTF
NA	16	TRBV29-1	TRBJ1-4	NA	TGCAGCGTTGAAGATCGGGGCGGGCCGCTTAATGAAAAACTGTTTTTT	CSVEDRGGPLNEKLFF
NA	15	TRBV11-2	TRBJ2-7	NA	TGTGCCAGCAGCTTAGGTTGGGGGCCAACCTACGAGCAGTACTTC	CASSLGWGPTYEQYF
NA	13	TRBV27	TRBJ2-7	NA	TGTGCCAGCGGACACAAACCGGCCTACGAGCAGTACTTC	CASGHKPAYEQYF
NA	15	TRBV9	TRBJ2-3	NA	TGTGCCAGCAGCGTGGGTGGGCTTGGCACAGATACGCAGTATTTT	CASSVGGLGTDTQYF
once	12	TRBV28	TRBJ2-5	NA	TGTGCCAGCAGTTTCCCGCCGGGGACCCAGTACTTC	CASSFPPGTQYF
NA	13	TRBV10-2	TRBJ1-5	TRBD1	TGCGCCAGCAAGGACAGGGGCTCACAGCCCCAGCATTTT	CASKDRGSQPQHF
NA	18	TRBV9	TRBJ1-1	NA	TGTGCCAGCAGCGCAAACATACGGACAGACGTTATGAACACTGAAGCTTTCTTT	CASSANIRTDVMNTEAFF
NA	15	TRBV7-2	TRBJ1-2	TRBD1	TGTGCCAGCAGCCCCGGGACAGGGTTGGGGTATGGCTACACCTTC	CASSPGTGLGYGYTF
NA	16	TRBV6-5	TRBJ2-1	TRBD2	TGTGCCAGCAGTTACTCGGGGCTAGCGGGAGACGGTGAGCAGTTCTTC	CASSYSGLAGDGEQFF